This passage covers 32 T cell receptor beta chains from one sample sequenced in a study of blood T cells in healthy people across ages. Next came a second PCR, run for roughly 6 to 11 cycles, which used a sample-barcoded 5' primer along with a J-beta primer mix. TCRdb reprocessed the 5' RACE reads via MiXCR and lists one record per CDR3 protein. The sample includes 1.5 million to 2 million distinct CDR3 sequences, approximately 30% of them seen just once. Sequenced material: blood. These receptor sequences come from a woman in her twenties or thirties in good health.

This clonotype has ten or more counts. The chain is built from TRBV20-1 and TRBJ2-5; D is possibly TRBD1 (5 bases). Germline-derived CDR1 and CDR2 are DFQATT and SNEGSKA (reference sequence). Trimming removed 6 bases from V and 3 bases from J, with 5 bases in between. The CDR3 is 10 amino acids. DNA for the CDR3: TGCAGTGCAGGGGAAGAGACCCAGTACTTC. Amino acid sequence: CSAGEETQYF.

This chain connects TRBV20-1 to TRBJ2-3, with D hard to call. Germline V lookup: CDR1 DFQATT, CDR2 SNEGSKA (reference sequence). This CDR3 is 14 amino acids long. V lost 1 base, J lost 2 bases, and 10 bases lay in between. The CDR3 sequence: CSARARVITDTQYF. The CDR3, as DNA: TGCAGTGCTAGAGCTCGGGTGATCACAGATACGCAGTATTTT.

Concerning this clonotype: A read error may produce the germline difference seen at one junction end. V is TRBV29-1 and J is TRBJ2-1; D perhaps matches TRBD1 (6 bases). Germline V gene lookup returns CDR1 SQVTM and CDR2 ANQGSEA. The CDR3 runs 16 residues. DNA for the CDR3: TGCGGCGTTGAAGGGGGAGAGATTAGCTCCTACAATGAGCAGTTCTTC. It specifies CGVEGGEISSYNEQFF.

This clonotype was seen ten or more times. This chain uses TRBV29-1 with TRBJ2-4; 9 bases are shared with TRBD2. With V trimmed by 3 bases and J by 6 bases, 0 bases remained unmatched. Germline assignment: CDR1 SQVTM and CDR2 ANQGSEA. The CDR3 is 12 residues long. Here the CDR3 reads CSVDSGGNIQYF. The DNA of the CDR3 is TGCAGCGTTGATAGCGGGGGAAACATTCAGTACTTC.

This clonotype has just a few counts. The rearrangement links TRBV10-2 to TRBJ2-1; no reliable D call. The CDR3 is 12 residues long. CDR1 and CDR2 from the germline V gene are WSHSY and SAAADI. The V end was cut by 9 bases, the J end by 6 bases, with 12 bases between. CDR3 sequence (DNA): TGCGCCAGTGTAATAGATGTCAATGAGCAGTTCTTC. Residues: CASVIDVNEQFF.

This clonotype appeared many times. CDR3 sequence: CAISGRLAGDEQFF. CDR3 in DNA: TGTGCCATCAGTGGGAGACTAGCGGGAGATGAGCAGTTCTTC. The rearrangement links TRBV10-3 to TRBJ2-1; 12 nucleotides line up with TRBD2. V lost 4 bases and J lost 8; bases outside the gene matches: 3. The CDR3 has 14 amino acids. From germline, CDR1 is ENHRY and CDR2 SYGVKD.

This chain links TRBV21-1 with TRBJ2-5. TRBV21-1 is a pseudogene locus. This CDR3 contains 13 residues. The CDR3 nucleotides are TGTGCCAGCAGCTATTCGGCAAAAGAGACCCAGTACTTC. Its translation is CASSYSAKETQYF.

The chain joins TRBV7-2 to TRBJ2-7, with a weak D call TRBD2 (6 bases). V was clipped by 2 bases and J by 0 bases, with 14 bases between them. The length of the CDR3 is 16 residues. Per germline, CDR1 SGHTA and CDR2 FQGNSA. CDR3 region: CASSLSGAVASYEQYF. CDR3 in DNA: TGTGCCAGCAGCTTATCGGGAGCGGTGGCCTCCTACGAGCAGTACTTC.

This rearrangement joins TRBV28 to TRBJ2-7, with D possibly TRBD2 on 7 matching bases. The CDR3 runs to 13 residues. Per the germline V gene, CDR1 is MDHEN and CDR2 is SYDVKM. With 6 bases removed from V and 6 bases from J, the gap between germline ends came to 15 bases. CDR3: CASSSLGGLEQYF. The CDR3 DNA sequence: TGTGCCAGCAGCTCACTGGGGGGGCTCGAGCAGTACTTC.

This clonotype was recorded a few times. This sequence joins TRBV25-1 and TRBJ2-7; 14 nucleotides align to TRBD2. The CDR3 spans 15 residues. V gave up 8 bases and J gave up 3 bases; unmatched junction bases: 6. Germline loops: CDR1 MGHDK, CDR2 SYGVNS. CDR3 in amino acids: CASPRLAGGGYEQYF. The CDR3, as DNA: TGTGCCAGCCCGAGACTAGCGGGGGGGGGCTACGAGCAGTACTTC.

This clonotype was found once. The chain has TRBV6-5 and TRBJ1-4; tentative D call: TRBD1 (6 bases). V was shortened by 6 bases and J by 7 bases, with 18 bases between the two germline ends. CDR1 MNHEY and CDR2 SVGAGI come from the germline V gene. The CDR3 is made up of 15 amino acids. The CDR3 here is CASRSLTGKAEKLFF. The CDR3 coding sequence is TGTGCCAGCAGATCTTTGACAGGAAAGGCTGAAAAACTGTTTTTT.

Here the CDR3 DNA reads TGTGCCAGCTCACCTCCGGGGGCGTTGAGGGAGACCCAGTACTTC. This sequence encodes CASSPPGALRETQYF. The rearrangement uses TRBV18 and TRBJ2-5, with D possibly being TRBD1 or TRBD2 (6 bases each). The germline V and J ends were trimmed by 3 bases and 5 bases, with 16 bases remaining between them. CDR3 size: 15 residues. The V gene's germline CDR1 is KGHSH and CDR2 LQKENI.

The chain links TRBV6-1 to TRBJ1-5; no clear D. The CDR3 extends over 16 amino acids. The germline V and J ends were trimmed by 6 bases and 0 bases, with 15 bases remaining between them. Looked up from germline, CDR1 is MNHNS and CDR2 is SASEGT. For the CDR3, the DNA is TGTGCCAGCAGAGTGGATCAGGTTTATAGCAATCAGCCCCAGCATTTT. Translated, it gives CASRVDQVYSNQPQHF.

This clonotype appeared a few times. The chain has TRBV10-3 and TRBJ2-3; D might be TRBD2 (5 bases). From germline, CDR1 is ENHRY and CDR2 SYGVKD. The CDR3 sequence is 12 residues long. V was shortened by 4 bases and J by 3 bases, with 5 bases between the two germline ends. The CDR3 protein is CAISGETDTQYF. The CDR3 nucleotides are TGTGCCATCAGTGGGGAGACAGATACGCAGTATTTT.

As to this clonotype: Being one base from a much bigger clone, this may be a read error. V usage is TRBV11-2 and J usage is TRBJ2-4; D gene unclear. The V gene lost 5 bases and the J gene lost 7 bases, with 9 bases spanning the gap. The germline V gene has CDR1 SGHAT and CDR2 FQNNGV. The CDR3 consists of 12 residues. In DNA, the CDR3 is TGTGCCAGCAGCCAAGACGGGAACATTCAGTACTTC. This codes for CASSQDGNIQYF.

This chain joins TRBV19 and TRBJ2-5; D is possibly TRBD2 (6 bases). The closer fit of TRBJ2-7 to the DNA end suggests the J call may be wrong. This CDR3 has 14 residues. Germline CDR1 reads LNHDA; CDR2 reads SQIVND (reference sequence). CDR3 in amino acids: CASSGSSGPYEQYF. CDR3 nucleotides: TGTGCCAGTAGTGGGAGCAGCGGGCCCTACGAGCAGTACTTC.

J is TRBJ2-1 and V is TRBV20-1, with 8 bases that match TRBD1. CDR3 length: 16 residues. Germline V gene lookup returns CDR1 DFQATT and CDR2 SNEGSKA (reference sequence). V trimming: 1 base; J trimming: 5 bases; junction bases outside the gene matches: 10. The DNA for the CDR3 is TGCAGTGCTAGAGTTTCAGGGGGCCATAACCACAATGAGCAGTTCTTC. This sequence encodes CSARVSGGHNHNEQFF.

In regard to this clonotype: Just one base apart from a much larger clone, this may be a read error. The chain joins TRBV6-6 to TRBJ1-3; D ambiguous. The CDR3 extends over 13 amino acids. Germline values: CDR1 MNHNY, CDR2 SVGAGI (reference sequence). This CDR3 reads CASSTSKGNTVYF. The DNA of the CDR3 is TGTGCCAGCAGCACCTCGAAAGGAAACACCGTATATTTT.

This clonotype came up a few times. The chain employs TRBV7-2 and TRBJ2-1, with 11 nucleotides matching TRBD2. Per the germline V gene, CDR1 is SGHTA and CDR2 is FQGNSA. The CDR3 covers 17 residues. Trimming cost V 4 bases and J 2 bases; bases outside gene matches: 7. CDR3 nucleotide sequence: TGTGCCAGCAGCTCAAGCCCTAGCGGGGGGCCCTACAATGAGCAGTTCTTC. This translates into CASSSSPSGGPYNEQFF.

The table lists this clonotype with many counts. The chain uses TRBV29-1 and TRBJ2-5; D is possibly TRBD1 or TRBD2 (5 bases each). This CDR3 region has 14 residues. Germline V gene data show CDR1 as SQVTM and CDR2 as ANQGSEA. Trimming took 0 bases from V and 2 from J, leaving 10 bases between them. The CDR3 sequence is CSVEDGGPQETQYF. The CDR3 DNA reads TGCAGCGTTGAAGATGGGGGACCGCAAGAGACCCAGTACTTC.

This clonotype was seen a handful of times. The rearrangement uses TRBV5-1 and TRBJ2-5, with TRBD2 matching 9 bases. This CDR3 has 15 amino acids. Germline CDR1 reads SGHRS; CDR2 reads YFSETQ. With 7 bases clipped from V and 0 bases from J, the junction kept 7 bases outside the gene matches. Here the CDR3 DNA reads TGCGCCAGCCAAGCGGGGGGCCAGTACCAAGAGACCCAGTACTTC. Protein sequence: CASQAGGQYQETQYF.

CDR3 region: CASRTGLAGGDTQYF. In nucleotides, the CDR3 is TGTGCCAGCAGAACGGGACTAGCGGGGGGAGATACGCAGTATTTT. The V gene is TRBV7-2, the J gene TRBJ2-3; 15 nucleotides agree with TRBD2. The V gene's germline CDR1 is SGHTA and CDR2 FQGNSA. Germline trimming cut 6 bases from V and 5 bases from J; bases unmatched to any gene: 3. The CDR3 contains 15 residues. The variable domain in full, completed from reference TRBV7-2 and TRBJ2-3, reads GAGVSQSPSNKVTEKGKDVELRCDPISGHTALYWYRQSLGQGLEFLIYFQGNSAPDKSGLPSDRFSAERTGGSVSTLTIQRTQQEDSAVYLCASRTGLAGGDTQYFGPGTRLTVL.

This clonotype was observed at least ten times. This rearrangement joins TRBV11-2 to TRBJ2-3, with 7 bases matching TRBD2. Germline CDR1 reads SGHAT; CDR2 reads FQNNGV. V lost 1 base, J lost 2 bases, and 6 bases stayed unmatched. This CDR3 has 16 residues. DNA of the CDR3: TGTGCCAGCAGCTTAGTTAGCGGGCGGTCCACAGATACGCAGTATTTT. Encoded protein: CASSLVSGRSTDTQYF.

The table lists this clonotype with a few counts. The chain uses TRBV20-1 and TRBJ2-1, with D unclear. The ends were cut back, 0 bases at V and 0 bases at J, with 9 bases in the middle. This CDR3 contains 15 residues. CDR1 and CDR2 (germline): DFQATT, SNEGSKA (reference sequence). The CDR3 DNA reads TGCAGTGCTAGAGAGCCCGGAGACTCCTACAATGAGCAGTTCTTC. As protein: CSAREPGDSYNEQFF.

This clonotype has just a few counts. The chain employs TRBV4-3 and TRBJ2-2, with 11 bases that match TRBD2. The germline gives CDR1 LGHNA, CDR2 YSLEER. The length of the CDR3 is 17 residues. Germline trimming cut 1 base from V and 8 bases from J; bases unmatched to any gene: 9. The CDR3 region is CASSQGTSGRSSGELFF. In DNA, the CDR3 is TGCGCCAGCAGCCAAGGCACTAGCGGGAGATCGTCGGGGGAGCTGTTTTTT.

CDR3 protein: CATSDHTGYQETQYF. The CDR3 DNA sequence: TGTGCCACCAGCGACCACACCGGGTACCAAGAGACCCAGTACTTC. The chain has TRBV15 and TRBJ2-5; D gene ambiguous. CDR1 is LNHNV, CDR2 YYDKDF, per germline (reference sequence). The CDR3 extends over 15 amino acids. Deletions cut 5 bases from V and 0 bases from J, with 13 bases between.

This chain uses TRBV5-1 with TRBJ2-2; the D gene is possibly TRBD2 (6 bases). The germline V gene encodes CDR1 SGHRS and CDR2 YFSETQ. The CDR3 loop spans 18 amino acids. Trimming removed 6 bases from V and 4 bases from J, with 25 bases in between. CDR3: CASTVRGIWLGGTGELFF. In DNA form, the CDR3 reads TGCGCCAGCACCGTCCGGGGTATATGGCTGGGAGGCACCGGGGAGCTGTTTTTT.

The genes are TRBV12-3 or TRBV12-4 and TRBJ1-2; 9 bases agree with TRBD1. The trim removed 5 bases at V and 4 bases at J, leaving 11 bases unmatched. The CDR3 totals 16 residues. The CDR3 spells CASSKAGTGLTYGYTF. CDR3 coding DNA: TGTGCCAGCAGTAAAGCCGGGACAGGGCTTACCTATGGCTACACCTTC.

Details on this clonotype: Since a much larger clone is just one base distant, this may be a read error. V gene TRBV7-2 combines with J gene TRBJ2-1, with 7 bases matching TRBD2. The CDR3 runs 15 residues. CDR1 and CDR2 from the germline V gene are SGHTA and FQGNSA. The CDR3 here is CASSSRERSYNEQCF. The CDR3 DNA reads TGTGCCAGCAGCTCGCGGGAGAGATCCTACAATGAGCAGTGCTTC.

There are a few counts of this clonotype. The chain recombines TRBV12-3 or TRBV12-4 with TRBJ1-5, with D possibly TRBD1 on 5 matching bases. The CDR3 has 14 amino acids. Trimming stripped 5 bases from V and 7 bases from J, with 15 bases between. CDR3 residues: CASSVREAGQPQHF. The CDR3, as DNA: TGTGCCAGCAGTGTCAGGGAGGCGGGCCAGCCCCAGCATTTT.

Only a few counts were recorded for this clonotype. The chain carries TRBV27 and TRBJ2-7, with a possible D match to TRBD2 (5 bases). The DNA end is a closer match to TRBJ2-5, so the J assignment may be wrong. Germline V gives CDR1 MNHEY, CDR2 SMNVEV (reference sequence). The CDR3 loop spans 13 amino acids. As DNA, the CDR3 is TGTGCCAGCAGGACGGGGTTAGGGGAGACCCAGTACTTC. This encodes CASRTGLGETQYF.

This clonotype has a count of ten or more. V and J are TRBV5-1 and TRBJ2-7; D might be TRBD1 (6 bases). V was clipped by 0 bases and J by 0 bases, with 10 bases between them. From germline, CDR1 is SGHRS and CDR2 YFSETQ. The CDR3 runs to 15 residues. The CDR3 protein is CASSLGQAISYEQYF. The CDR3 DNA reads TGCGCCAGCAGCTTGGGACAGGCTATCTCCTACGAGCAGTACTTC.